This T cell receptor beta chain appears in the sequencing data of a study of identifying expanded T cells in peripheral blood. The study, taken as a whole, reports: Over around two and four weeks, about 15 and 19 clones changed, versus approximately 1.1 between replicates. Clone count variance between two-week samples rose with total template count.

Collection occurred without any documented infections or immune events in donors. CDR3 length: 13 amino acids. CDR1 and CDR2 from the germline V gene are SGHTA and FQGTGA. Trimming shortened V by 1 base and J by 2 bases, and 5 bases separated the two germline ends. Measured with immunoSEQ multiplex PCR; TCRdb has only the in-frame clones, and not every one. The sample consists of approximately 110,000 clones, about 88% of them appearing once. With respect to this clone: Its antigen remains unidentified.

Material for sequencing was blood. The rearrangement uses TRBV7-3 and TRBJ2-5; D gene unclear. The receptor was derived from a person between 18 and 70 years old in good health. The DNA for the CDR3 is TGTGCCAGCAGCTTAAGACGGCAAGAGACCCAGTACTTC. Translating it yields CASSLRRQETQYF.